This T cell receptor (beta chain) was documented in a study of T-cell memory formation after mild COVID-19. TCRdb used MiXCR to reprocess the 5' RACE reads, holding one entry per CDR3 protein. This sample yields 400,000 or so distinct CDR3 sequences, of which roughly 20% are seen a single time; approximately 8.4% belongs to the top ten. This CDR3 contains 14 residues. V trimming: 5 bases; J trimming: 6 bases; junction bases outside the gene matches: 9. Germline V gene lookup returns CDR1 SGHTA and CDR2 FQGNSA. Study observations and caveats: Among CD4+ contracting clones, most were CM and EM, and CD8+ ones EMRA.

On this clonotype: Its antigen remains unknown.

The receptor was derived from an adult woman who had mild COVID-19 (a few samples of this study predate the infection). Cell type and time point are not known. The chain couples TRBV7-2 to TRBJ1-2, with 7 nucleotides matching TRBD1. The source material was PBMCs or a T cell subset sorted from them (not recorded which). CDR3 coding DNA: TGTGCCAGCAGCCGGGACAGCGTTGGAGATGGCTACACCTTC. It encodes CASSRDSVGDGYTF.